A single sample gave rise to the 30 T cell receptor beta chains below, sequenced in a study of T cell changes during pregnancy in multiple sclerosis. Profiling relied on immunoSEQ multiplex PCR, and the TCRdb table lists in-frame clones only, not all of them. The sample lists about 60,000 clones, roughly 93% occurring once. The sequencing used peripheral blood, collected in the second trimester of pregnancy. These receptors were obtained from a female donor with multiple sclerosis, enrolled in a pregnancy study.

This clone was seen once. The V and J genes are TRBV15 and TRBJ2-3, with D possibly matching TRBD2 (5 bases). V was pared by 0 bases and J by 6 bases, with 7 bases between. Germline loops: CDR1 LNHNV, CDR2 YYDKDF (reference sequence). The CDR3 extends over 13 amino acids. Written as DNA, the CDR3 is TGTGCCACCAGCAGAGATCCGGGGGATACGCAGTATTTT. It specifies CATSRDPGDTQYF.

The rearrangement uses TRBV5-1 and TRBJ1-1; 10 bases are a match to TRBD1. Germline lookup yields CDR1 SGHRS and CDR2 YFSETQ. V trimming: 4 bases; J trimming: 2 bases; junction bases outside the gene matches: 2. The CDR3 extends over 14 amino acids. In DNA, the CDR3 is TGCGCCAGCAGCCGACAGGGGGCTAACACTGAAGCTTTCTTT. Residues: CASSRQGANTEAFF.

With respect to this clone: A read error may produce the germline difference seen at one junction end. This chain joins TRBV2 and TRBJ2-7; tentatively, D is TRBD1 (6 bases). The CDR3 totals 13 residues. CDR1 and CDR2 from the germline V gene are SNHLY and FYNNEI. CDR3 loop: CASTPGLDSSRGF. CDR3 sequence (DNA): TGTGCCAGCACCCCTGGACTGGACAGCTCCAGGGGCTTC.

The chain combines TRBV9 with TRBJ2-3; the D is unclear. CDR1 is SGDLS and CDR2 is YYNGEE in the germline V gene. The V gene lost 3 bases and the J gene lost 0 bases, with 5 bases spanning the gap. The CDR3 is 13 amino acids. CDR3 bases: TGTGCCAGCAGCGCCCTAAGCACAGATACGCAGTATTTT. It translates to CASSALSTDTQYF. The entire variable domain, with the rest obtained from reference TRBV9 and TRBJ2-3, is as follows: DSGVTQTPKHLITATGQRVTLRCSPRSGDLSVYWYQQSLDQGLQFLIQYYNGEERAKGNILERFSAQQFPDLHSELNLSSLELGDSALYFCASSALSTDTQYFGPGTRLTVL.

The rearrangement uses TRBV27 and TRBJ2-5; D is possibly TRBD2 (7 bases). The CDR3 totals 13 residues. Deletions cut 3 bases from V and 14 bases from J, with 19 bases between. In germline, CDR1 is MNHEY, CDR2 SMNVEV (reference sequence). CDR3 nucleotide sequence: TGTGCCAGCAGTTTCCTGAACGGGGGGACACTATACTTC. Amino acid sequence: CASSFLNGGTLYF.

The rearrangement links TRBV28 to TRBJ2-7; TRBD2 matches 13 bases. CDR1 is MDHEN and CDR2 is SYDVKM in the germline V gene. CDR3 length: 17 amino acids. Trimming cost V 5 bases and J 2 bases; bases outside gene matches: 9. CDR3 region: CASSPGLAGVATYEQYF. The CDR3 nucleotides read TGTGCCAGCAGTCCAGGACTAGCGGGGGTCGCTACCTACGAGCAGTACTTC. Full variable domain (missing parts from reference TRBV28 and TRBJ2-7): DVKVTQSSRYLVKRTGEKVFLECVQDMDHENMFWYRQDPGLGLRLIYFSYDVKMKEKGDIPEGYSVSREKKERFSLILESASTNQTSMYLCASSPGLAGVATYEQYFGPGTRLTVT.

This chain connects TRBV5-1 to TRBJ2-3; 8 bases match TRBD1. The V gene's germline CDR1 is SGHRS and CDR2 YFSETQ. The CDR3 has 15 amino acids. V gave up 4 bases and J gave up 2 bases; unmatched junction bases: 6. CDR3 in amino acids: CASSRQGRYTDTQYF. The CDR3 DNA sequence: TGCGCCAGCAGCCGACAGGGGCGCTACACAGATACGCAGTATTTT.

CDR3 nucleotides: TGCGCCAGCAGTCTTAGCGGGATCGGCCAAGAGACCCAGTACTTC. It encodes CASSLSGIGQETQYF. The J gene is TRBJ2-5, the V gene TRBV5-1; TRBD2 agrees at 8 bases. This CDR3 spans 15 amino acids. Per germline, CDR1 SGHRS and CDR2 YFSETQ. Losses at the gene ends were 5 bases for V and 1 base for J; bases not matched to a gene: 7.

The chain links TRBV7-2 to TRBJ2-1, with D tentatively TRBD2 (5 bases). This CDR3 has 14 residues. The V gene lost 1 base and the J gene lost 8 bases, with 12 bases spanning the gap. Germline V gene lookup returns CDR1 SGHTA and CDR2 FQGNSA. DNA for the CDR3: TGTGCCAGCAGCTTAGTGATCGGGGTCGATGAGCAGTTCTTC. It yields the protein CASSLVIGVDEQFF.

V is TRBV19 and J is TRBJ2-3, with 8 positions matching TRBD2. CDR1 is LNHDA and CDR2 is SQIVND in the germline V gene (reference sequence). The V segment lost 11 bases and the J segment 1 base; nucleotides outside the gene matches: 8. This CDR3 comprises 14 residues. The CDR3 DNA follows: TGTGCCGCCGGGAGGGGCGCAGGCACAGATACGCAGTATTTT. Translation: CAAGRGAGTDTQYF.

This chain joins TRBV5-1 and TRBJ2-3; 11 bases are a match to TRBD2. The trim removed 7 bases at V and 3 bases at J, leaving 4 bases unmatched. The CDR3 is 14 residues long. Germline V gene data show CDR1 as SGHRS and CDR2 as YFSETQ. CDR3 protein: CASATSGGTDTQYF. In DNA, the CDR3 is TGCGCCAGCGCCACTAGCGGGGGAACAGATACGCAGTATTTT.

The rearrangement uses TRBV14 and TRBJ2-1; 7 nucleotides line up with TRBD1. Germline CDR1 and CDR2: SGHDN and FVKESK. J lost 7 bases, V lost 3 bases, and 12 bases had no gene match. CDR3 length: 16 residues. The CDR3 region is CASSQNRQGWGNEQFF. The CDR3, as DNA: TGTGCCAGCAGCCAGAACCGACAGGGTTGGGGGAATGAGCAGTTCTTC.

J is TRBJ1-5 and V is TRBV30; a possible D gene is TRBD1 (6 bases). This CDR3 has 14 residues. Germline V gene lookup returns CDR1 GTSNPN and CDR2 SVGIG (reference sequence). Trimming took off 1 base at V and 6 bases at J, with 13 bases between the two ends. In DNA, the CDR3 is TGTGCCTGGAGTGGATCGAACAGGGTTCAGCCCCAGCATTTT. Translation gives CAWSGSNRVQPQHF. Complete variable domain (other parts from reference TRBV30 and TRBJ1-5): SQTIHQWPATLVQPVGSPLSLECTVEGTSNPNLYWYRQAAGRGLQLLFYSVGIGQISSEVPQNLSASRPQDRQFILSSKKLLLSDSGFYLCAWSGSNRVQPQHFGDGTRLSIL.

This chain joins TRBV7-2 and TRBJ2-7, with D unresolved. V was trimmed by 5 bases and J by 4 bases, leaving 9 bases between them. There are 12 residues in the CDR3. CDR1 is SGHTA and CDR2 is FQGNSA in the germline V gene. The CDR3 loop reads CASSLQRYEQYF. The CDR3 DNA is TGTGCCAGCAGCCTACAGAGATACGAGCAGTACTTC.

The V gene is TRBV27, the J gene TRBJ1-2; D may be TRBD1 (6 bases). V lost 6 bases and J lost 4, with 15 bases in between. Germline V gene lookup returns CDR1 MNHEY and CDR2 SMNVEV (reference sequence). The CDR3 is 14 residues long. The DNA for the CDR3 is TGTGCCAGCAGCCCAGCGGCGGGGGCCTATGGCTACACCTTC. Translated: CASSPAAGAYGYTF.

The chain uses TRBV5-1 and TRBJ2-1; D not certain. Trimming pared 2 bases from V and 6 bases from J, leaving 12 bases between. CDR3 length: 14 amino acids. Germline CDR1 and CDR2: SGHRS and YFSETQ. The DNA for the CDR3 is TGCGCCAGCAGCTTAATTTTGTCGGTCAATGAGCAGTTCTTC. Translated, it gives CASSLILSVNEQFF.

This clone was counted a single time. This rearrangement joins TRBV6-1 to TRBJ1-6; 8 bases agree with TRBD1. CDR3 length: 15 amino acids. Germline assignment: CDR1 MNHNS and CDR2 SASEGT. V dropped 2 bases and J dropped 9; count of bases not matched to a gene: 6. CDR3 in DNA: TGTGCCAGCAGTGAATTAGGACAGGGCCGTTCACCCCTCCACTTT. It encodes CASSELGQGRSPLHF.

In its sample, this clone was seen once. CDR3 sequence (DNA): TGTGCCAGCAGCCGCCCGACAGGGCCGGGGGAAAAACTGTTTTTT. It codes for CASSRPTGPGEKLFF. This chain joins TRBV7-9 and TRBJ1-4; TRBD1 aligns across 7 bases. The V segment lost 5 bases and the J segment 8 bases; nucleotides outside the gene matches: 11. The CDR3 extends over 15 amino acids. Germline CDR1 SEHNR, CDR2 FQNEAQ (reference sequence).

The chain is built from TRBV18 and TRBJ1-4, with 7 bases aligning to TRBD1. CDR1 and CDR2 from the germline V gene are KGHSH and LQKENI. Trimming removed 6 bases from V and 7 bases from J; junction bases left unmatched: 20. CDR3 length equals 18 residues. The CDR3 nucleotides read TGTGCCAGCTCGCCCCAGCCCTCAGACAGGGCTGGGGGTGAAAAACTGTTTTTT. It is translated as CASSPQPSDRAGGEKLFF.

The chain uses TRBV7-3 and TRBJ2-7; 7 bases are a match to TRBD2. CDR3 length: 16 amino acids. CDR1 and CDR2 from the germline V gene are SGHTA and FQGTGA. V trimming: 3 bases; J trimming: 3 bases; junction bases outside the gene matches: 11. The CDR3 region has the DNA TGTGCCAGCAGCTTGGGGGGGAGGACCAAGGTCTACGAGCAGTACTTC. It is translated as CASSLGGRTKVYEQYF. The full variable domain, completed using reference TRBV7-3 and TRBJ2-7, is GAGVSQTPSNKVTEKGKYVELRCDPISGHTALYWYRQSLGQGPEFLIYFQGTGAADDSGLPNDRFFAVRPEGSVSTLKIQRTERGDSAVYLCASSLGGRTKVYEQYFGPGTRLTVT.

This clone was recorded once. This sequence joins TRBV2 and TRBJ2-3; the D is unclear. This CDR3 contains 13 residues. V lost 5 bases to trimming and J lost 6 bases, with 12 bases between them. The germline V gene encodes CDR1 SNHLY and CDR2 FYNNEI. The CDR3 nucleotides are TGTGCCAGCAGTCACCCATTGCAGGATACGCAGTATTTT. It encodes CASSHPLQDTQYF.

V is TRBV11-2 and J is TRBJ1-1; D possibly corresponds to TRBD1 (5 bases). The CDR3 extends over 14 amino acids. Trimming removed 3 bases at V and 4 bases at J, with 12 bases between. The germline CDR1 and CDR2 sequences are SGHAT and FQNNGV. The CDR3 DNA follows: TGTGCCAGCAGCTTCGGAGGGGCTCTCACTGAAGCTTTCTTT. It specifies CASSFGGALTEAFF.

The V call is TRBV4-1, the J call TRBJ2-1; 7 positions match TRBD2. J lost 6 bases, V lost 0 bases, and 8 bases had no gene match. Germline values: CDR1 MGHRA, CDR2 YSYEKL. The CDR3 loop spans 16 amino acids. CDR3 sequence: CASSQEIGGGSNEQFF. In nucleotides, the CDR3 is TGCGCCAGCAGCCAAGAAATTGGCGGGGGAAGCAATGAGCAGTTCTTC.

Written as DNA, the CDR3 is TGTGCCAGCAGCTTAGACAGGGGGCTTAATGAAAAACTGTTTTTT. It encodes CASSLDRGLNEKLFF. This chain connects TRBV7-2 to TRBJ1-4; 9 bases line up with TRBD1. The J segment lost 4 bases and the V segment lost 1 base, leaving 1 base of the junction unmatched. Looked up from germline, CDR1 is SGHTA and CDR2 is FQGNSA. The CDR3 is 15 residues long.

Details on this clone: The junction departs from germline at one end; a sequencing error may be responsible. The rearrangement uses TRBV11-2 and TRBJ1-1; 8 bases fit TRBD1. The germline CDR1 and CDR2 sequences are SGHAT and FQNNGV. This CDR3 has 13 residues. The CDR3 protein is CASSLDRGDEAFF. CDR3 nucleotides: TGTGCCAGCAGCCTAGACAGGGGTGATGAAGCTTTCTTT.

The gene calls are TRBV5-4 and TRBJ2-7, with D uncertain. V shed 0 bases and J shed 2 bases, with 9 bases lying between them. Germline CDR1 is SGHNT and CDR2 is YYREEE (reference sequence). The CDR3 length is 14 residues. CDR3 coding DNA: TGTGCCAGCAGCTTGGTCGCTACCCCCTACGAGCAGTACTTC. Translated: CASSLVATPYEQYF.

The V call is TRBV20-1, the J call TRBJ2-7; no definite D call. The CDR3 totals 10 residues. V was shortened by 5 bases and J by 3 bases, with 5 bases between the two germline ends. Germline V gene data show CDR1 as DFQATT and CDR2 as SNEGSKA (reference sequence). CDR3 sequence reads: CSASNYEQYF. The CDR3 DNA sequence: TGCAGTGCTTCCAACTACGAGCAGTACTTC.

The rearrangement links TRBV7-9 to TRBJ1-6; tentatively, D is TRBD1 (6 bases). Trimming removed 5 bases at V and 12 bases at J, with 23 bases between. The CDR3 runs 16 residues. Germline CDR1 reads SEHNR; CDR2 reads FQNEAQ (reference sequence). The CDR3: CASSELGQPHLGPLHF. DNA of the CDR3: TGTGCCAGCAGCGAACTAGGACAGCCTCACCTAGGACCCCTCCACTTT.

V gene TRBV19 combines with J gene TRBJ1-2; 8 bases map to TRBD1. Germline V lookup: CDR1 LNHDA, CDR2 SQIVND (reference sequence). The length of the CDR3 is 13 residues. V dropped 7 bases and J dropped 5; count of bases not matched to a gene: 6. As DNA, the CDR3 is TGTGCCAGTACCCTCGGACAGGGTTATGGCTACACCTTC. Its protein is CASTLGQGYGYTF.

The rearrangement links TRBV2 to TRBJ2-3, with 14 positions matching TRBD2. Unmatched junction bases numbered 6, after V lost 6 bases and J lost 4 bases. Germline V lookup: CDR1 SNHLY, CDR2 FYNNEI. The CDR3 is 16 residues long. This chain's CDR3 is CASSRGLAGGADTQYF. CDR3 bases: TGTGCCAGCAGCCGCGGACTAGCGGGGGGAGCAGATACGCAGTATTTT.